This entry lists 9 T cell receptor beta chains sequenced from one sample in a study of Tregs in tolerant kidney transplant recipients. Data came from immunoSEQ multiplex PCR; TCRdb stores just in-frame clones and leaves some out. This table holds about 16,000 clones. Mixed chimerism was transient after nonmyeloablative marrow transplants from related graft donors. The sample in question was CD4+ T cells from blood (PBMCs), obtained 12 months after the transplant. All receptors derive from a human patient who received a combined kidney and bone marrow transplant. Some of these T cells may belong to the graft donor.

A word on this clone: The CDR3 extends 3 residues past the end of the read, so its final part is completed from the germline J gene. The gene calls are TRBV18 and TRBJ2-7; D unclear. Deletions cut 3 bases from V and 0 bases from J, with 6 bases between. Germline loops: CDR1 KGHSH, CDR2 LQKENI. This CDR3 comprises 13 residues. The CDR3 protein is CASSPYGSYEQYF. The part of the CDR3 DNA that was read is TGTGCCAGCTCACCCTACGGCTCCTACGAG.

Turning to this clone: The read ends 3 residues early relative to the CDR3; the germline J gene fills the gap. This chain joins TRBV20-1 and TRBJ2-5, with D possibly matching TRBD2 (5 bases). This CDR3 contains 13 residues. Trimming removed 5 bases at V and 1 base at J, with 11 bases between. From germline, CDR1 is DFQATT and CDR2 SNEGSKA (reference sequence). The part of the CDR3 DNA that was read is TGCAGTGCTCACAGACGGGGCCAAGAGACC. Translating it yields CSAHRRGQET. The whole CDR3 is CSAHRRGQETQYF.

Concerning this clone itself: The read ends 3 residues before the CDR3 terminus; that terminus is restored from the germline J gene. The rearrangement uses TRBV12-3 or TRBV12-4 and TRBJ2-7; tentative D call: TRBD1 (5 bases). This CDR3 comprises 17 residues. With 4 bases removed from V and 0 bases from J, the gap between germline ends came to 19 bases. Partial CDR3 DNA: TGTGCCAGCAGTTCCCATTCCAGGGTAATCGCCTCCTACGAG. It translates to CASSSHSRVIASYE. The entire CDR3 protein reads CASSSHSRVIASYEQYF.

A word on this clone: With the read ending 3 residues before the CDR3 end, the germline J gene is used to fill in that end. The chain employs TRBV7-2 and TRBJ1-2, with 9 positions matching TRBD1. The V and J ends lost 4 bases and 4 bases, in that order; junction bases with no gene match: 7. The CDR3 is 15 amino acids. The germline V gene has CDR1 SGHTA and CDR2 FQGNSA. CDR3 DNA, as far as it was read: TGTGCCAGCAGCTCTACAGGGGGCCGGGGCTATGGC. Translating gives CASSSTGGRGYG. The complete CDR3 sequence is CASSSTGGRGYGYTF.

On this clone: The read stops 3 residues short of the end of the CDR3; the missing end is completed from the germline J gene. V is TRBV29-1 and J is TRBJ1-1, with TRBD1 identical over 9 bases. V lost 6 bases to trimming and J lost 7 bases; unmatched junction nucleotides: 6. Germline CDR1 SQVTM, CDR2 ANQGSEA. The CDR3 covers 12 residues. The sequenced CDR3 bases are TGCAGCGTCCCCGGACAGGGGTTTGAA. The encoded protein is CSVPGQGFE. The whole CDR3 is CSVPGQGFEAFF. The full variable domain, in which reference TRBV29-1 and TRBJ1-1 provide the parts outside the CDR3, is SAVISQKPSRDICQRGTSLTIQCQVDSQVTMMFWYRQQPGQSLTLIATANQGSEATYESGFVIDKFPISRPNLTFSTLTVSNMSPEDSSIYLCSVPGQGFEAFFGQGTRLTVV.

Notes on this clone: The read falls 3 residues short of the CDR3 end, and the missing part is taken from the germline J gene. This sequence joins TRBV2 and TRBJ1-5; D unclear. Trimming left V 6 bases short and J 0 bases short, with 12 bases between. The CDR3 length is 15 residues. Germline CDR1 and CDR2: SNHLY and FYNNEI. CDR3 in amino acids: CASSASGYSNQPQHF. Incomplete CDR3 DNA: TGTGCCAGCAGCGCTTCAGGATATAGCAATCAGCCC. Full variable domain (missing parts from reference TRBV2 and TRBJ1-5): EPEVTQTPSHQVTQMGQEVILRCVPISNHLYFYWYRQILGQKVEFLVSFYNNEISEKSEIFDDQFSVERPDGSNFTLKIRSTKLEDSAMYFCASSASGYSNQPQHFGDGTRLSIL.

The covered CDR3 bases are TGTGCCAGCAGCGAACAGGGGTGGAACACCGGGGAG. Encoded protein: CASSEQGWNTGE. The CDR3 in full is CASSEQGWNTGELFF. The chain joins TRBV9 to TRBJ2-2; 7 bases match TRBD1. Read data end 3 residues before the CDR3 end; the end is taken from the germline J gene. The CDR3 consists of 15 residues. Germline V lookup: CDR1 SGDLS, CDR2 YYNGEE. V shed 3 bases, J shed 1 base, and the junction held 3 bases outside the gene matches.

Points on this clone: The read is 3 residues too short to cover the CDR3 end, so that end is filled in from the germline J gene. The chain joins TRBV20-1 to TRBJ1-2; 8 nucleotides agree with TRBD1. Germline V CDR1 and CDR2: DFQATT, SNEGSKA (reference sequence). The CDR3 has 12 residues. The V segment lost 3 bases and the J segment 4 bases; nucleotides outside the gene matches: 1. The CDR3 sequence is CSARTGVYGYTF. The covered CDR3 bases are TGCAGTGCTAGGACAGGGGTCTATGGC.

This clone ranks as medium-sized in terms of frequency. Read data end 3 residues before the CDR3 end; the end is taken from the germline J gene. The chain is built from TRBV20-1 and TRBJ2-1; 12 positions match TRBD2. J lost 7 bases, V lost 8 bases, and 3 bases had no gene match. Germline-derived CDR1 and CDR2 are DFQATT and SNEGSKA (reference sequence). The CDR3 is 12 amino acids. The CDR3 protein is CSRTSGANEQFF. Incomplete CDR3 DNA: TGCAGTCGGACTAGCGGGGCTAATGAG.